The rows below give T cell receptor beta chains drawn from one sample of a study of CD8 T cells in ankylosing spondylitis. In TCRdb, the 5' RACE reads were re-called with MiXCR into one record per CDR3 protein. Among tens of thousands of distinct CDR3 sequences, less than 6% were seen once, and the ten largest hold 2% to 2.5%. The sequenced sample consisted of blood, either unsorted or a sorted T cell fraction (not recorded which). All receptors derive from a male donor with ankylosing spondylitis or in good health (not recorded which). CDR3s include the opening cysteine and the closing phenylalanine or tryptophan. A D gene is named only where the DNA matches it firmly. Rows may omit the clone size; those that give it use once, few, many or a size class.

TRBJ2-3 | TRBV28 | TRBD1 | many | TGTGCCAGCAGTTCCGCCGGGACAGGGATTTTTGGCACAGATACGCAGTATTTT | CASSSAGTGIFGTDTQYF
TRBJ2-2 | TRBV20-1 | NA | many | TGCAGTGCTAGAGTGGAGGGGTTGGCGGTCACCGGGGAGCTGTTTTTT | CSARVEGLAVTGELFF
TRBJ1-1 | TRBV12-3/TRBV12-4 | TRBD1 | many | TGTGCCAGCAGTTTGGTCCGGGGACAGCTCACTGAAGCTTTCTTT | CASSLVRGQLTEAFF
TRBJ2-7 | TRBV7-2 | NA | many | TGTGCCAGCAGCTTAGCCTTTTCCTACGAGCAGTACTTC | CASSLAFSYEQYF
TRBJ2-3 | TRBV12-3/TRBV12-4 | TRBD1 | many | TGTGCCAGCAGCCCGGGACAGGGGGTTCGGAATACGCAGTATTTT | CASSPGQGVRNTQYF
TRBJ2-1 | TRBV6-5 | NA | few | TGTGCCAGCAGTTACTCCCCTGGGGGTTCCCTTTTCTCCTACAATGAGCAGTTCTTC | CASSYSPGGSLFSYNEQFF
TRBJ2-6 | TRBV19 | NA | many | TGTGCCAGTAGTTTAACAGGATCTGGGGCCAACGTCCTGACTTTC | CASSLTGSGANVLTF
TRBJ2-7 | TRBV10-3 | TRBD1 | many | TGTGCCACGAGCGCCGGGACAGGGGCCTACGAGCAGTACTTC | CATSAGTGAYEQYF
TRBJ2-1 | TRBV11-2 | NA | many | TGTGCCAGCAGCAAATATCTAGCAAATGAGCAGTTCTTC | CASSKYLANEQFF
TRBJ2-2 | TRBV6-2/TRBV6-3 | NA | many | TGTGCCAGCCGGGTCGTGGCGCCGAACACCGGGGAGCTGTTTTTT | CASRVVAPNTGELFF
TRBJ2-1 | TRBV3-1 | NA | medium-sized | TGTGCCAGCAGCCAAGAGGGGGCCAGCTCCTACAATGAGCAGTTCTTC | CASSQEGASSYNEQFF
TRBJ1-5 | TRBV6-5 | NA | many | TGTGCCAGCAGTACCGACGGGGATAATCAGCCCCAGCATTTT | CASSTDGDNQPQHF
TRBJ2-3 | TRBV7-2 | NA | NA | TGTGCCAGCAGCCCCGGTCGCGGGGCCGTGATAGATACGCAGTATTTT | CASSPGRGAVIDTQYF
TRBJ2-7 | TRBV4-3 | TRBD2 | many | TGCGCCAGCAGCCAAAGTAGCGGGGGGTCGCAGTACTTC | CASSQSSGGSQYF
TRBJ2-3 | TRBV16 | NA | many | TGTGCCAGCACCAGGAAGTGGGGCACAGATACGCAGTATTTT | CASTRKWGTDTQYF
TRBJ1-2 | TRBV7-9 | NA | many | TGTGCCAGCAGCTTAGCTACGGACGGGAAGGATGGCTACACCTTC | CASSLATDGKDGYTF
TRBJ1-5 | TRBV29-1 | NA | many | TGCAGCGTTGGAGGCGGCTCCAATCAGCCCCAGCATTTT | CSVGGGSNQPQHF
TRBJ2-3 | TRBV5-1 | TRBD2 | many | TGCGCCAGCAGCCCGGGACTAGCGTCTGATACGCAGTATTTT | CASSPGLASDTQYF
TRBJ1-5 | TRBV5-1 | NA | few | TGCGCCAGCAGCCTCGGCCACGGTGGTCAGCCCCAGCATTTT | CASSLGHGGQPQHF
TRBJ2-7 | TRBV19 | NA | many | TGTGCCAGTAAAATCGGGCAGGGCTCCTACGAGCAGTACTTC | CASKIGQGSYEQYF
TRBJ1-1 | TRBV5-1 | TRBD1 | many | TGCGCCAGCAGCTTGGGCTCAGGGGGAATCACTGAAGCTTTCTTT | CASSLGSGGITEAFF
TRBJ2-1 | TRBV29-1 | NA | many | TGCAGCGCTGGCAATAGTAAGAATGAGCAGTTCTTC | CSAGNSKNEQFF
TRBJ1-1 | TRBV7-6 | TRBD1 | few | TGTGCCAGCAGCCTCTCAGGGGGCCCGAACACTGAAGCTTTCTTT | CASSLSGGPNTEAFF
TRBJ2-7 | TRBV11-3 | TRBD1 | NA | TGTGCCAGCAGCTCACAGGGGTCCTACGAGCAGTACTTC | CASSSQGSYEQYF
TRBJ1-5 | TRBV4-1 | NA | many | TGCGCCAGCAGCCAAGGGGTGGAAGGTTGGCCCCAGCATTTT | CASSQGVEGWPQHF
TRBJ2-3 | TRBV29-1 | TRBD1 | many | TGCAGCGTAGCCGGGACAGGGTCAGATACGCAGTATTTT | CSVAGTGSDTQYF
TRBJ2-2 | TRBV29-1 | NA | many | TGCAGCGTTGAAGCTGAAGGGCGCACCGGGGAGCTGTTTTTT | CSVEAEGRTGELFF
TRBJ2-3 | TRBV20-1 | NA | NA | TGCTGTGCTAGGGGCCGGGGAGGGGGCAGGGGAGATACGCAGTATTTT | CCARGRGGGRGDTQYF
TRBJ2-5 | TRBV28 | TRBD2 | many | TGTGCCAGCAGTTTGACTAGCGGGGGCTCTGGGAAGACCCAGTACTTC | CASSLTSGGSGKTQYF
TRBJ2-1 | TRBV27 | TRBD1 | few | TGTGCCAGCAGTACCGGGACAGGGAATGAGCAGTTCTTC | CASSTGTGNEQFF
TRBJ1-2 | TRBV2 | NA | NA | TGTGCCAGCAGTGAGGGGACGTATGGCTACACCTTC | CASSEGTYGYTF
TRBJ2-7 | TRBV7-2 | NA | NA | TGTGCCAGCAGCTATGGGACCGCCTCCTACGAGCAGTACTTC | CASSYGTASYEQYF
TRBJ1-2 | TRBV3-1 | TRBD1 | many | TGTGCCAGCAGCCAAGGTGACAGGGACTATGGCTACACCTTC | CASSQGDRDYGYTF